This T cell receptor (beta chain) was recorded in a study of human T cells and chemical hapten exposure. Individual cDNA molecules in this library carried unique molecular identifiers. Via MiXCR, TCRdb re-called the RACE reads, giving one row per CDR3 protein. The table has 65,000 to 80,000 distinct CDR3 sequences, about 9.3% seen once. This clonotype was observed a handful of times. Time point described: patch test 1, 2 weeks after DPC sensitization. Treatment denoted: therapeutic diphenylcyclopropenone sensitization with weekly scalp DPC. The germline V and J ends were trimmed by 0 bases and 6 bases, with 8 bases remaining between them. There are 13 residues in the CDR3.

The V gene is TRBV12-3 or TRBV12-4, the J gene TRBJ1-1; no firm D call. The sample consisted of whole blood, taken in connection with sensitization to the hapten diphenylcyclopropenone (DPC). The source is a woman aged 50 to 65 with alopecia areata. Some clones in this sample may be carry-over from other donors' samples. In nucleotides, the CDR3 is TGTGCCAGCAGTTTAGCAGAGAGCGCTGAAGCTTTCTTT. This codes for CASSLAESAEAFF.